The next 26 T cell receptor beta chains were all read from a single sample in a study of spatial heterogeneity in lung cancer. Time point denoted: sample taken at primary tumor resection. Sequencing of whole RNA from tumor, nontumor lung or frozen PBMC involved no sorting. One entry per CDR3 protein results from TCRdb running MiXCR on the 5' RACE reads. Of just under 95,000 distinct CDR3 sequences detected, about 12% appear once; the ten largest clones hold roughly 41%. Here the sequenced sample was PBMCs, taken at surgery. The source is a male donor with early-stage non-small cell lung cancer.

This clonotype was observed a handful of times. The chain links TRBV10-3 to TRBJ2-6; D remains unclear. The CDR3 extends over 15 amino acids. Trimming left V 3 bases short and J 1 base short, with 7 bases between. Looked up from germline, CDR1 is ENHRY and CDR2 is SYGVKD. The CDR3 spells CAISDLISGANVLTF. The CDR3 region has the DNA TGTGCCATCAGTGACCTTATTTCTGGGGCCAACGTCCTGACTTTC.

The genes are TRBV13 and TRBJ2-7; 12 nucleotides agree with TRBD1. With 2 bases clipped from V and 5 bases from J, the junction kept 4 bases outside the gene matches. Germline V gene sequence: CDR1 PRHDT, CDR2 FYEKMQ (reference sequence). The CDR3 has 15 amino acids. The CDR3: CASSLPGTGGDEQYF. The CDR3 region has the DNA TGTGCCAGCAGCTTACCCGGGACAGGGGGCGACGAGCAGTACTTC.

This clonotype has more than one count but fewer than ten. V is TRBV7-8 and J is TRBJ1-5; 7 bases are a match to TRBD1. The CDR3 is made up of 18 amino acids. The V gene end was trimmed by 5 bases and the J gene end by 0 bases; junction bases not matched to a gene: 13. Per the germline V gene, CDR1 is SGHVS and CDR2 is FQNEAQ. The CDR3 loop reads CASSPRGGGRTSNQPQHF. DNA of the CDR3: TGTGCCAGCAGCCCCCGTGGAGGGGGCCGGACTAGCAATCAGCCCCAGCATTTT.

This clonotype showed up just a few times. The V gene is TRBV5-1, the J gene TRBJ2-2; D unclear. V lost 5 bases and J lost 1, with 9 bases in between. The CDR3 covers 14 residues. The germline gives CDR1 SGHRS, CDR2 YFSETQ. In DNA form, the CDR3 reads TGCGCCAGCAGATCTACAGAGAACACCGGGGAGCTGTTTTTT. This translates into CASRSTENTGELFF.

The chain couples TRBV5-8 to TRBJ2-7; D perhaps matches TRBD1 (5 bases). Germline values: CDR1 SGHTS, CDR2 YDEGEE. The CDR3 has 14 amino acids. DNA of the CDR3: TGTGCTAGCCAAGTATGGCAGGGCTCCTACGAGCAGTACTTC. This translates into CASQVWQGSYEQYF. The whole variable domain, filled in from reference TRBV5-8 and TRBJ2-7, reads EAGVTQSPTHLIKTRGQQATLRCSPISGHTSVYWYQQALGLGLQFLLWYDEGEERNRGNFPPRFSGRQFPNYSSELNVNALELEDSALYLCASQVWQGSYEQYFGPGTRLTVT.

The genes are TRBV6-6 and TRBJ2-7; 8 nucleotides align to TRBD1. The CDR3 is made up of 14 amino acids. From germline, CDR1 is MNHNY and CDR2 SVGAGI (reference sequence). V shed 0 bases, J shed 3 bases, and the junction held 1 base outside the gene matches. The CDR3 is CASSYSDRVYEQYF. Here the CDR3 DNA reads TGTGCCAGCAGTTACTCGGACAGGGTCTACGAGCAGTACTTC.

J is TRBJ2-1 and V is TRBV20-1, with 9 bases lining up with TRBD2. From germline, CDR1 is DFQATT and CDR2 SNEGSKA (reference sequence). This CDR3 is built from 16 residues. Germline trimming cut 4 bases from V and 2 bases from J; bases unmatched to any gene: 9. CDR3 in amino acids: CSAKTSAGGAYNEQFF. The CDR3 nucleotides read TGCAGTGCTAAGACTAGCGCGGGGGGGGCCTACAATGAGCAGTTCTTC.

V and J are TRBV20-1 and TRBJ1-1; TRBD1 aligns across 8 bases. This CDR3 contains 14 residues. With V trimmed by 0 bases and J by 1 base, 1 base remained unmatched. Germline CDR1 reads DFQATT; CDR2 reads SNEGSKA (reference sequence). For the CDR3, the DNA is TGCAGTGCTAGAGACGGACAGGGGAACACTGAAGCTTTCTTT. Its translation is CSARDGQGNTEAFF.

V usage is TRBV20-1 and J usage is TRBJ2-3; 7 nucleotides align to TRBD1. This CDR3 region has 13 residues. Germline-derived CDR1 and CDR2 are DFQATT and SNEGSKA (reference sequence). The ends lost 5 bases at V and 3 bases at J; junction bases unmatched: 5. This CDR3 reads CSAPRQGTDTQYF. CDR3 DNA: TGCAGTGCTCCGCGACAGGGAACAGATACGCAGTATTTT.

This clonotype turned up a few times. The V call is TRBV12-3 or TRBV12-4, the J call TRBJ1-6; no clear D. V was trimmed by 5 bases and J by 5 bases, leaving 4 bases between them. The CDR3 consists of 12 residues. CDR3 in amino acids: CASSGHNSPLHF. The CDR3 nucleotides are TGTGCCAGCAGTGGGCATAATTCACCCCTCCACTTT.

The genes are TRBV6-4 and TRBJ2-5; 8 nucleotides agree with TRBD1. The CDR3 totals 15 residues. Germline V gene data show CDR1 as MRHNA and CDR2 as SNTAGT. The V segment lost 5 bases and the J segment 5 bases; nucleotides outside the gene matches: 10. CDR3 sequence: CASSPRSGGAETQYF. The CDR3 nucleotides read TGTGCCAGCAGTCCCCGGTCAGGGGGCGCCGAGACCCAGTACTTC.

This rearrangement joins TRBV9 to TRBJ2-1; 11 nucleotides line up with TRBD2. CDR1 and CDR2 (germline): SGDLS, YYNGEE. The length of the CDR3 is 15 residues. Trimming removed 1 base from V and 6 bases from J; junction bases left unmatched: 3. The CDR3 loop is CASSVSLAGGNEQFF. CDR3 nucleotides: TGTGCCAGCAGCGTAAGTCTAGCGGGGGGCAATGAGCAGTTCTTC.

The DNA of the CDR3 is TGTGCCAGCGGAGAAACAGGGACCACTGAAGCTTTCTTT. The encoded protein is CASGETGTTEAFF. The chain joins TRBV7-8 to TRBJ1-1, with D possibly matching TRBD1 (6 bases). Looked up from germline, CDR1 is SGHVS and CDR2 is FQNEAQ. Between the trimmed V and J ends, which lost 8 bases and 4 bases, there was a span of 14 bases. This CDR3 spans 13 amino acids.

This clonotype was seen more than once but under ten times. The chain has TRBV19 and TRBJ2-3; D might be TRBD1 or TRBD2, each matching 5 bases. Deletions cut 3 bases from V and 2 bases from J, with 18 bases between. The CDR3 spans 17 residues. The V gene's germline CDR1 is LNHDA and CDR2 SQIVND (reference sequence). The CDR3 DNA sequence: TGTGCCAGTAGTATCTCGGGACCGATGTCGTACACAGATACGCAGTATTTT. Protein sequence: CASSISGPMSYTDTQYF.

V and J are TRBV3-1 and TRBJ1-2; unclear D gene. V lost 1 base and J lost 4, with 4 bases in between. From germline, CDR1 is LGHDT and CDR2 YNNKEL (reference sequence). The CDR3 loop spans 12 amino acids. Here the CDR3 DNA reads TGTGCCAGCAGCCAAGGGGGCTATGGCTACACCTTC. Its translation is CASSQGGYGYTF.

As to this clonotype: The junction does not match germline at one end; this may be a read error. The gene calls are TRBV7-3 and TRBJ2-3; no clear D. The germline gives CDR1 SGHTA, CDR2 FQGTGA. CDR3 length: 14 amino acids. CDR3 region: CASSLTRNTDTQYF. In DNA form, the CDR3 reads TGTGCCAGCAGCCTAACCCGTAACACAGATACGCAGTATTTT. Complete variable domain (other parts from reference TRBV7-3 and TRBJ2-3): GAGVSQTPSNKVTEKGKYVELRCDPISGHTALYWYRQSLGQGPEFLIYFQGTGAADDSGLPNDRFFAVRPEGSVSTLKIQRTERGDSAVYLCASSLTRNTDTQYFGPGTRLTVL.

A few counts support this clonotype. J is TRBJ2-3 and V is TRBV29-1, with D maybe TRBD1 (5 bases). This CDR3 is 11 amino acids long. V gave up 5 bases and J gave up 4 bases, with 7 bases separating them. CDR1 is SQVTM and CDR2 is ANQGSEA in the germline V gene. The CDR3 spells CSVSTADTQYF. The CDR3 DNA reads TGCAGCGTTTCGACAGCAGATACGCAGTATTTT.

The chain carries TRBV2 and TRBJ1-1; no reliable D call. This CDR3 region has 14 residues. Germline values: CDR1 SNHLY, CDR2 FYNNEI. Trimming cost V 5 bases and J 7 bases, with 17 bases left between them. Here the CDR3 reads CASSFRRTDDEAFF. CDR3 DNA: TGTGCCAGCAGTTTTAGAAGGACCGACGATGAAGCTTTCTTT.

The table lists this clonotype with many counts. This sequence joins TRBV9 and TRBJ2-2; TRBD1 matches 8 bases. The ends lost 0 bases at V and 4 bases at J; junction bases unmatched: 5. Per the germline V gene, CDR1 is SGDLS and CDR2 is YYNGEE. The CDR3 extends over 16 amino acids. As DNA, the CDR3 is TGTGCCAGCAGCGTAGGGCAGGGGGCGGTCACCGGGGAGCTGTTTTTT. Protein product: CASSVGQGAVTGELFF.

This clonotype has only a few counts. The rearrangement links TRBV3-1 to TRBJ2-1; no definite D call. The CDR3 covers 15 residues. Trimming pared 6 bases from V and 4 bases from J, leaving 16 bases between. Per germline, CDR1 LGHDT and CDR2 YNNKEL (reference sequence). The CDR3 DNA sequence: TGTGCCAGCAGTTCCACACTGGGCAGTTACAATGAGCAGTTCTTC. Translated, it gives CASSSTLGSYNEQFF.

The rearrangement joins TRBV28 to TRBJ2-7, with 11 bases fitting TRBD2. The junction had 10 bases not matched to a gene; V was cut back by 3 bases and J by 6 bases. From germline, CDR1 is MDHEN and CDR2 SYDVKM. The CDR3 has 16 amino acids. CDR3 in amino acids: CASSFSGRGVKVEQYF. Written as DNA, the CDR3 is TGTGCCAGCAGTTTTAGCGGGAGGGGGGTAAAGGTCGAGCAGTACTTC. The variable domain in full, with the rest retrieved from reference TRBV28 and TRBJ2-7, is DVKVTQSSRYLVKRTGEKVFLECVQDMDHENMFWYRQDPGLGLRLIYFSYDVKMKEKGDIPEGYSVSREKKERFSLILESASTNQTSMYLCASSFSGRGVKVEQYFGPGTRLTVT.

The chain recombines TRBV27 with TRBJ2-7; TRBD1 matches at 11 bases. This CDR3 has 15 amino acids. With V trimmed by 10 bases and J by 3 bases, 11 bases remained unmatched. From germline, CDR1 is MNHEY and CDR2 SMNVEV (reference sequence). The CDR3 loop reads CAIAKGTGGFYEQYF. For the CDR3, the DNA is TGTGCCATCGCGAAGGGGACAGGGGGATTCTACGAGCAGTACTTC.

This clonotype was counted ten times or more. V gene TRBV7-9 combines with J gene TRBJ2-7, with 8 bases identical to TRBD1. The CDR3 extends over 18 amino acids. Trimming removed 0 bases from V and 1 base from J; junction bases left unmatched: 11. CDR1 and CDR2 from the germline V gene are SEHNR and FQNEAQ (reference sequence). The CDR3 loop reads CASSLALGLRDRSYEQYF. The CDR3 nucleotides are TGTGCCAGCAGCTTAGCCCTAGGTCTCCGGGACAGGTCCTACGAGCAGTACTTC.

In its sample, this clonotype was seen many times. The junction departs from germline at one end; a sequencing error may be responsible. The V call is TRBV4-2, the J call TRBJ2-1; 10 nucleotides line up with TRBD2. CDR3 length: 13 residues. Germline V gene sequence: CDR1 LGHNA, CDR2 YNFKEQ. The CDR3 nucleotides are TGTGCCAGCAGCGACCGGACTAGCGGCTTCTGCCTCTTC. Encoded protein: CASSDRTSGFCLF.

This chain joins TRBV7-2 and TRBJ2-3; D gene unclear. CDR1 is SGHTA and CDR2 is FQGNSA in the germline V gene. Trimming removed 3 bases from V and 2 bases from J, with 6 bases in between. The CDR3 spans 13 residues. CDR3 loop: CASSFPATDTQYF. CDR3 bases: TGTGCCAGCAGCTTCCCGGCCACAGATACGCAGTATTTT.

This clonotype was seen only a few times. Here the CDR3 reads CASSQETGGEQPQHF. CDR3 nucleotide sequence: TGTGCCAGCAGCCAAGAAACAGGGGGCGAACAGCCCCAGCATTTT. The gene calls are TRBV14 and TRBJ1-5, with 9 nucleotides matching TRBD1. The V and J ends lost 0 bases and 7 bases, in that order; junction bases with no gene match: 4. Looked up from germline, CDR1 is SGHDN and CDR2 is FVKESK. The CDR3 has 15 residues.